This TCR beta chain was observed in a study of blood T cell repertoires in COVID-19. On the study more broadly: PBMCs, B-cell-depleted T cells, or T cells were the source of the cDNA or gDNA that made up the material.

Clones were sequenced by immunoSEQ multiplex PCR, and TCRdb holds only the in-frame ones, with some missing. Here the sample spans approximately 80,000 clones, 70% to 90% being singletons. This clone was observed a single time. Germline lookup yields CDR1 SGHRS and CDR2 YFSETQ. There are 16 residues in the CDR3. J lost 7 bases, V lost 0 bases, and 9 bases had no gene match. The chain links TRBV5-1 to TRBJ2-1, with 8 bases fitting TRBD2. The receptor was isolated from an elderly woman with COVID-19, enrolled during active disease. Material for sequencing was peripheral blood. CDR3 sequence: CASSLAKGLAGNEQFF. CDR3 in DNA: TGCGCCAGCAGCTTGGCCAAGGGTCTAGCGGGTAATGAGCAGTTCTTC.